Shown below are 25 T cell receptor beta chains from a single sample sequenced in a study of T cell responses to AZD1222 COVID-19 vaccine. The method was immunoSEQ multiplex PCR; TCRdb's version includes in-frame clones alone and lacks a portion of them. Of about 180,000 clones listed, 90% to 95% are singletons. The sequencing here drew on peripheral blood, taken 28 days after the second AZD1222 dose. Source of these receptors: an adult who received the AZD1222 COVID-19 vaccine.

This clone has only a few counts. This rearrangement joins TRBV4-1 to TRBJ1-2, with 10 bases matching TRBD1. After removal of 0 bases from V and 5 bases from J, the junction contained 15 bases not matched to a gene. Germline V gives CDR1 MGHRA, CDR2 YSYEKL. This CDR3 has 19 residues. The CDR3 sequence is CASSQDSETGGELEYGYTF. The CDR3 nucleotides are TGCGCCAGCAGCCAAGATTCAGAGACAGGGGGCGAATTAGAGTATGGCTACACCTTC.

The CDR3 here is CASSYSTGVGNTIYF. The CDR3 DNA follows: TGTGCCAGCAGTTACTCGACGGGAGTCGGAAACACCATATATTTT. The J gene is TRBJ1-3, the V gene TRBV6-5; D is ambiguous. Germline lookup yields CDR1 MNHEY and CDR2 SVGAGI. The CDR3 extends over 15 amino acids. Between the trimmed V and J ends, which lost 0 bases and 4 bases, there was a span of 10 bases.

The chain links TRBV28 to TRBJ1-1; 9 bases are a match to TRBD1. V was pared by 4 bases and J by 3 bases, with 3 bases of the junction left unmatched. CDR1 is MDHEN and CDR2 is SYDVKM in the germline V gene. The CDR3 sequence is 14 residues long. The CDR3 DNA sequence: TGTGCCAGCAGTTCGGGACAGGGTTACACTGAAGCTTTCTTT. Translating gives CASSSGQGYTEAFF.

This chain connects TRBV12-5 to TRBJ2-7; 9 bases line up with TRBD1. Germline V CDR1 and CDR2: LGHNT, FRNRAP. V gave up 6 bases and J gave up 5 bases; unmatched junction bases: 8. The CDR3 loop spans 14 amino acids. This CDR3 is CASGLGQGRDEQYF. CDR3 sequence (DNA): TGTGCTAGTGGCCTCGGACAGGGGAGGGACGAGCAGTACTTC.

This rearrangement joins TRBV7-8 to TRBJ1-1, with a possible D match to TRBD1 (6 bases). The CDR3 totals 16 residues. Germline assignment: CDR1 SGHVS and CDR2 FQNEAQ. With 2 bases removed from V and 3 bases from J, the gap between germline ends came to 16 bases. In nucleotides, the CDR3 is TGTGCCAGCAGCTTATTATCATTGGGGGCTGACACTGAAGCTTTCTTT. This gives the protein CASSLLSLGADTEAFF.

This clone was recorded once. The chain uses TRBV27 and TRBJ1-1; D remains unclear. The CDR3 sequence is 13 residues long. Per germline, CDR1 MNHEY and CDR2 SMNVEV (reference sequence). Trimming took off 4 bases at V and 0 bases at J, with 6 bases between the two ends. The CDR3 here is CASSWDMNTEAFF. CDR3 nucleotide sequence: TGTGCCAGCAGTTGGGATATGAACACTGAAGCTTTCTTT.

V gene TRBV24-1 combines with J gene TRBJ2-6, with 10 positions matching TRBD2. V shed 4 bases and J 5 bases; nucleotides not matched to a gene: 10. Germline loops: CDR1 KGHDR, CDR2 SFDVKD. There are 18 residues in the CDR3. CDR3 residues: CATSEGTSVASRANVLTF. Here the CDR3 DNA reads TGTGCCACCAGTGAGGGGACTAGCGTCGCGTCTCGGGCCAACGTCCTGACTTTC.

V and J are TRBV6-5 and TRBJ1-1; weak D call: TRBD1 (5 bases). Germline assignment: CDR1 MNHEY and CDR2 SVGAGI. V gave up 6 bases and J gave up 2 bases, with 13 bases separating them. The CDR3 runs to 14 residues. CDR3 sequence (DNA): TGTGCCAGCAGGTCAGCAAGGGGCAACACTGAAGCTTTCTTT. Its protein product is CASRSARGNTEAFF.

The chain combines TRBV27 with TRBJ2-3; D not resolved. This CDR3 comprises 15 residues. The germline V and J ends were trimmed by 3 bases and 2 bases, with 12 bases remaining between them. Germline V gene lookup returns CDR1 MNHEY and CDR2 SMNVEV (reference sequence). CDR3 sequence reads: CASSFGTGVTDTQYF. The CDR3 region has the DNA TGTGCCAGCAGTTTTGGCACCGGAGTCACAGATACGCAGTATTTT.

CDR3 nucleotides: TGTGCCAGCAGTTACACGGGGGAAGCTTTCTTT. Protein sequence: CASSYTGEAFF. The gene calls are TRBV6-2 or TRBV6-3 and TRBJ1-1; no definite D call. The CDR3 is made up of 11 amino acids. In germline, CDR1 is MNHEY, CDR2 SVGEGT. Trimming removed 2 bases at V and 8 bases at J, with 6 bases between.

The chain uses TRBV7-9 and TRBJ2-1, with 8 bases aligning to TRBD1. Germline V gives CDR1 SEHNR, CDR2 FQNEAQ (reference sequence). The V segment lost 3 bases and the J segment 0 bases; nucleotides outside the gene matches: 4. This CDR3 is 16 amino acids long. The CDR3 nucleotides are TGTGCCAGCAGCTTTGACGACAGGGGCTCCTACAATGAGCAGTTCTTC. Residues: CASSFDDRGSYNEQFF.

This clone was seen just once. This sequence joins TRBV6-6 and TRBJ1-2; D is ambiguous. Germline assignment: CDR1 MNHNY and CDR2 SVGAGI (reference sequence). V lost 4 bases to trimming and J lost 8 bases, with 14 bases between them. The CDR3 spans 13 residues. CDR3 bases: TGTGCCAGCAGTTCCCGGAACGGGGAAGGCTACACCTTC. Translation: CASSSRNGEGYTF.

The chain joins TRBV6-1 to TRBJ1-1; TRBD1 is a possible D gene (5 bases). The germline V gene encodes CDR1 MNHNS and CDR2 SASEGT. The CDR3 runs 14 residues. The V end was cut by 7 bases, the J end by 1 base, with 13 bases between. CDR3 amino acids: CASTRGERNTEAFF. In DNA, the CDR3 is TGTGCCAGCACCCGAGGGGAGAGGAACACTGAAGCTTTCTTT.

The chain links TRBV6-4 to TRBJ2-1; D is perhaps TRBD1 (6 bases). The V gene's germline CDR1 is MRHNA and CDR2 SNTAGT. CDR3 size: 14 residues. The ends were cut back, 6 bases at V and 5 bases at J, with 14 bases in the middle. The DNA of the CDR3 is TGTGCCAGCAGCGCTAAGGGGGTCCACAATGAGCAGTTCTTC. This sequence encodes CASSAKGVHNEQFF.

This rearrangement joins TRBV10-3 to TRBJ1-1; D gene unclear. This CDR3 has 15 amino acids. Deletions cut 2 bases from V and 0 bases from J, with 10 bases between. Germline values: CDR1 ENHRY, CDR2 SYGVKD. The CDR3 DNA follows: TGTGCCATCAGTGAGAGTTTACAGTTGAACACTGAAGCTTTCTTT. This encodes CAISESLQLNTEAFF.

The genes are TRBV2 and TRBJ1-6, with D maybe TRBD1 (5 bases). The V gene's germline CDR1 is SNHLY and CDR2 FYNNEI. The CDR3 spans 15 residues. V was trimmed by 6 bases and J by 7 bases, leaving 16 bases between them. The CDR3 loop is CASSADSAKNSPLHF. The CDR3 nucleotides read TGTGCCAGCAGCGCCGACAGTGCCAAAAATTCACCCCTCCACTTT. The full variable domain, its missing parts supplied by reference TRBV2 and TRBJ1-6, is EPEVTQTPSHQVTQMGQEVILRCVPISNHLYFYWYRQILGQKVEFLVSFYNNEISEKSEIFDDQFSVERPDGSNFTLKIRSTKLEDSAMYFCASSADSAKNSPLHFGNGTRLTVT.

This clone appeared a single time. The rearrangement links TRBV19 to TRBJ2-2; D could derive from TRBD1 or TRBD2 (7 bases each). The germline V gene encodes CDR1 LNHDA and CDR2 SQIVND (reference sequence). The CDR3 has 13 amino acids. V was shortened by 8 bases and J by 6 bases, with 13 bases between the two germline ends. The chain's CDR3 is CASGEGAAGELFF. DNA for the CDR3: TGTGCCAGTGGGGAGGGGGCTGCCGGGGAGCTGTTTTTT.

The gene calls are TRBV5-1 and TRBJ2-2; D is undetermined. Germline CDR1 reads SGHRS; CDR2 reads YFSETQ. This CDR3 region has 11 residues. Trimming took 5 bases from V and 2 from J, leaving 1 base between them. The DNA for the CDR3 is TGCGCCAGCAGAAACACCGGGGAGCTGTTTTTT. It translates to CASRNTGELFF. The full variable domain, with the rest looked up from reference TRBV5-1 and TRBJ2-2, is KAGVTQTPRYLIKTRGQQVTLSCSPISGHRSVSWYQQTPGQGLQFLFEYFSETQRNKGNFPGRFSGRQFSNSRSEMNVSTLELGDSALYLCASRNTGELFFGEGSRLTVL.

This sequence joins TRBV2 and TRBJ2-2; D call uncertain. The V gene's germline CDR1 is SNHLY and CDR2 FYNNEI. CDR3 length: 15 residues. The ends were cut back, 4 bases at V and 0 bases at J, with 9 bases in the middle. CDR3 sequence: CASSVHSPNTGELFF. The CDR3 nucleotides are TGTGCCAGCAGTGTACACAGCCCGAACACCGGGGAGCTGTTTTTT.

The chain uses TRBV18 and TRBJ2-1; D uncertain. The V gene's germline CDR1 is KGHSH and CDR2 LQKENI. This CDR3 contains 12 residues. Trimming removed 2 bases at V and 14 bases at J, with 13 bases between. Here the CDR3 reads CASSPNQAREFF. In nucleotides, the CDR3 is TGTGCCAGCTCACCAAATCAGGCGAGAGAGTTCTTC.

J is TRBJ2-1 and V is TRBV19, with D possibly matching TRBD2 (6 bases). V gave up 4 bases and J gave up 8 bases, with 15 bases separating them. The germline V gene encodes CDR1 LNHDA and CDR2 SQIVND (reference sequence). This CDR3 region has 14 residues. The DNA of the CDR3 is TGTGCCAGTAGTAGAGGCGGGGTATCGGATGAGCAGTTCTTC. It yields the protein CASSRGGVSDEQFF.

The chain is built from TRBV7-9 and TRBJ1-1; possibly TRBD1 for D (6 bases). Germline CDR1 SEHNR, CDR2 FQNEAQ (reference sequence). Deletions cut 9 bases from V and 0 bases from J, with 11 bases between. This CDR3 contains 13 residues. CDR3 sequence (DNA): TGTGCCAGTACCGGGACACTGAACACTGAAGCTTTCTTT. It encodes CASTGTLNTEAFF.

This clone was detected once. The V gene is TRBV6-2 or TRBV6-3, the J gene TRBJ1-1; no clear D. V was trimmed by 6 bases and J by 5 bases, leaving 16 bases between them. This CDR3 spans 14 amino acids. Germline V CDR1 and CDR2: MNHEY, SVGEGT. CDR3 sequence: CASSFTAGWTEAFF. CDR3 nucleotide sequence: TGTGCCAGCAGCTTCACCGCCGGGTGGACTGAAGCTTTCTTT.

CDR3 sequence: CASTPLEVHTGELFF. CDR3 bases: TGTGCCAGCACCCCTCTGGAAGTACACACCGGGGAGCTGTTTTTT. The rearrangement links TRBV7-2 to TRBJ2-2; D gene ambiguous. The germline gives CDR1 SGHTA, CDR2 FQGNSA. The CDR3 totals 15 residues. V lost 7 bases and J lost 3, with 15 bases in between.

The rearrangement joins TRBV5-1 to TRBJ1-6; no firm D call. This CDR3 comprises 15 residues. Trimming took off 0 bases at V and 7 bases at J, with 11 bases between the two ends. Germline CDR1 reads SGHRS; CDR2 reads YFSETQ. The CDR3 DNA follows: TGCGCCAGCAGCTTGGGTGCCGATCTAAATTCACCCCTCCACTTT. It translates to CASSLGADLNSPLHF.